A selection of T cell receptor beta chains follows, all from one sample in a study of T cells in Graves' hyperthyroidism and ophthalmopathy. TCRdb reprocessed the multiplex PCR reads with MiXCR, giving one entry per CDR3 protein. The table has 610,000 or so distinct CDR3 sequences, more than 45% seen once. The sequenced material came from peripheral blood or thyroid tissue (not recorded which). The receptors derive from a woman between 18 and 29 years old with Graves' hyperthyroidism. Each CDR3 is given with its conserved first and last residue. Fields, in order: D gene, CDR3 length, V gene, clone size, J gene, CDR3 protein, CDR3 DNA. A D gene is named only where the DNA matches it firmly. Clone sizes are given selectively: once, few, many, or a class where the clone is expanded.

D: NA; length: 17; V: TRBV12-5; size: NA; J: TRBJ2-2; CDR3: CASGFFGWGVRTGELFF; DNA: TGTGCTAGTGGTTTTTTTGGGTGGGGGGTTCGAACCGGGGAGCTGTTTTTT
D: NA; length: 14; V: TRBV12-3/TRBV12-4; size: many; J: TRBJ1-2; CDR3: CASSLLGHNYGYTF; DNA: TGTGCCAGCAGTTTACTTGGACATAACTATGGCTACACCTTC
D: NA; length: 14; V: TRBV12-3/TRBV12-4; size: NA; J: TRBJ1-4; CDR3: CASHGAGNTEKLFF; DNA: TGTGCCAGCCACGGGGCAGGGAACACTGAAAAACTGTTTTTT
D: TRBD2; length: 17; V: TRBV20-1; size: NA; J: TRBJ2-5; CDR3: CSARLAGDSLTWETQYF; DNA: TGCAGTGCTAGACTAGCGGGAGACAGCCTAACGTGGGAGACCCAGTACTTC
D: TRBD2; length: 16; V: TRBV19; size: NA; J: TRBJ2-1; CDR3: CASSIIAGVNYNEQFF; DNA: TGTGCCAGTAGTATCATAGCGGGAGTCAATTACAATGAGCAGTTCTTC
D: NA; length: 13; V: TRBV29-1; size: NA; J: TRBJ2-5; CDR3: CSVIGRDEETQYF; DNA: TGCAGCGTTATTGGTCGAGATGAAGAGACCCAGTACTTC
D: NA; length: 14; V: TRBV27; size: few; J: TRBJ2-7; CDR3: CASSLSGLGDEQYF; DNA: TGTGCCAGCAGTTTATCCGGTCTTGGGGACGAGCAGTACTTC
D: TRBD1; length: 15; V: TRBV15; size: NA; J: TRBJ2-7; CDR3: CATSGDPGQGYEQYF; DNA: TGTGCCACCAGCGGGGATCCCGGACAGGGATACGAGCAGTACTTC
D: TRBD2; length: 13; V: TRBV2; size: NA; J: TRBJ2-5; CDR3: CASSGAGEGTQYF; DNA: TGTGCCAGCAGTGGAGCGGGAGAGGGGACCCAGTACTTC
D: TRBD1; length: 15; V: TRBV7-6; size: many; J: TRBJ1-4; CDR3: CASSLGTGQGEKLFF; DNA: TGTGCCAGCAGCCTCGGAACGGGACAGGGTGAAAAACTGTTTTTT
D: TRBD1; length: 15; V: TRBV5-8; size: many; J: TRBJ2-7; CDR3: CASSPTGDRVYEQYF; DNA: TGTGCCAGCAGCCCAACGGGGGACAGGGTCTACGAGCAGTACTTC
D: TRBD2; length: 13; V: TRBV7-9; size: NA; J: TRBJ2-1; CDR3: CASSPRLADEQFF; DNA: TGTGCCAGCAGCCCTAGACTAGCCGATGAGCAGTTCTTC
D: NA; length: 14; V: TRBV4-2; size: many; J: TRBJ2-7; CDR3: CASSQDPGPYEQYF; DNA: TGTGCCAGCAGCCAAGACCCCGGGCCCTACGAGCAGTACTTC
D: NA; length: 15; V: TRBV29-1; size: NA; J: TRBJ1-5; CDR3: CSVEDGVGGNQPQHF; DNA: TGCAGCGTTGAAGATGGGGTAGGAGGCAATCAGCCCCAGCATTTT
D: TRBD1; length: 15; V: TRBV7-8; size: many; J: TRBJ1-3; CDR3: CASSLVRTGGDTIYF; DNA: TGTGCCAGCAGCTTAGTGAGGACAGGGGGTGACACCATATATTTT
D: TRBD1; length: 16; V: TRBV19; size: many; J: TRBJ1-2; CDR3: CASSIGTGVFSYGYTF; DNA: TGTGCCAGTAGTATTGGGACAGGCGTATTTAGCTATGGCTACACCTTC
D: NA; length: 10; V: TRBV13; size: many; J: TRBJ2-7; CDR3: CASSLLRRFF; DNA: TGTGCCAGCAGCCTGTTAAGGCGCTTTTTC
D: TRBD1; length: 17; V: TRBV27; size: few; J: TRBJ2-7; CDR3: CASSLSYRDRVRYEQYF; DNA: TGTGCCAGCAGTTTATCGTATCGGGACAGGGTGCGGTACGAGCAGTACTTC
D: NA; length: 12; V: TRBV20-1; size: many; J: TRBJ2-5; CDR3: CSASPGRETQYF; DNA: TGCAGTGCTAGCCCGGGTAGGGAGACCCAGTACTTC
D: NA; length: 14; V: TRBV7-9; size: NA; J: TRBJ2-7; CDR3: CATGERGNQPQQYF; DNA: TGTGCCACAGGGGAACGGGGCAATCAGCCCCAGCAGTACTTC
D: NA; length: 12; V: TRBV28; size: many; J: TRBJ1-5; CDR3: CASSSARQPQHF; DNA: TGTGCCAGCAGTTCCGCCAGACAGCCCCAGCATTTT
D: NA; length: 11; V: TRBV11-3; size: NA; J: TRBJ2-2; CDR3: CASGATGELFF; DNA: TGTGCCAGCGGCGCTACCGGGGAGCTGTTTTTT
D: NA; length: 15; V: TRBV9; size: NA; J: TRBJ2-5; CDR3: CASSVGASGQETQYF; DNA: TGTGCCAGCAGCGTAGGGGCTAGTGGACAAGAGACCCAGTACTTC
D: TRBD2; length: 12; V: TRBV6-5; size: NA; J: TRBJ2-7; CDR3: CATGLVPYEQYF; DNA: TGTGCCACGGGACTAGTCCCCTACGAGCAGTACTTC
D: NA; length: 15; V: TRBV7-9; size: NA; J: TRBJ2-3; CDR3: CASSWVGGSTDTQYF; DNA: TGTGCCAGCAGCTGGGTCGGAGGGAGCACAGATACGCAGTATTTT
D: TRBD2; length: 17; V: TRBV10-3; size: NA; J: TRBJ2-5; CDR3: CAISGPLAGVGTETQCF; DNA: TGTGCCATCAGTGGTCCCCTAGCGGGAGTGGGGACGGAGACCCAGTGCTTC
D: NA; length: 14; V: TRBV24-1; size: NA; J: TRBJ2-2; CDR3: CATGGKVSTGELFF; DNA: TGTGCCACCGGGGGGAAGGTGAGCACCGGGGAGCTGTTTTTT
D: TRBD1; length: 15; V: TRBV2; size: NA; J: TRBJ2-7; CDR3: CASSEEGQANYEQYF; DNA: TGTGCCAGCAGTGAAGAGGGACAGGCGAACTACGAGCAGTACTTC
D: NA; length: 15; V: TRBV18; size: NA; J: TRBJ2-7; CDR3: CASSPTSGRYYEQYF; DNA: TGTGCCAGCTCACCGACATCGGGTCGTTACTACGAGCAGTACTTC
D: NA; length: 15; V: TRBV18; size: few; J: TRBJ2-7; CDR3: CASSPLESAFYEQYF; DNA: TGTGCCAGCTCGCCGCTAGAGTCCGCCTTCTACGAGCAGTACTTC
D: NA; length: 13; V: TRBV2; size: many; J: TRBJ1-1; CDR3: CASSPTPMAEAFF; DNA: TGTGCCAGCAGCCCTACACCCATGGCTGAAGCTTTCTTT
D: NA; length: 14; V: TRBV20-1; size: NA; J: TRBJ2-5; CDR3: CSASGQGNQETQYF; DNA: TGCAGTGCGAGCGGCCAGGGGAATCAGGAGACCCAGTACTTC
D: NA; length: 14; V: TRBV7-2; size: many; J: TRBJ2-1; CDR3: CASSLDMGDNEQFF; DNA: TGTGCCAGCAGCTTAGATATGGGGGACAATGAGCAGTTCTTC
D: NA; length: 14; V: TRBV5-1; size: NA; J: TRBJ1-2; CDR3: CASRGGVGVYGYTF; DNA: TGCGCCAGCAGGGGCGGGGTCGGTGTCTATGGCTACACCTTC
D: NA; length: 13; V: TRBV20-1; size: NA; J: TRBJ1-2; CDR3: CSARRGDNYGYTF; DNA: TGCAGTGCTAGACGTGGGGATAACTATGGCTACACCTTC
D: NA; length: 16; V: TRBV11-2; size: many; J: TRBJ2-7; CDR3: CASSHSRGPRGYEQYF; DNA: TGTGCCAGCAGTCATTCCAGGGGCCCACGGGGCTACGAGCAGTACTTC
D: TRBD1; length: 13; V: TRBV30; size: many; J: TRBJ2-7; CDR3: CACTYDRGSEQYF; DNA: TGTGCCTGCACCTACGACAGGGGGTCCGAGCAGTACTTC
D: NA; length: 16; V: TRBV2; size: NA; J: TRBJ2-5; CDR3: CASSERSVGVEETQYF; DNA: TGTGCCAGCAGTGAAAGGAGTGTGGGGGTTGAGGAGACCCAGTACTTC
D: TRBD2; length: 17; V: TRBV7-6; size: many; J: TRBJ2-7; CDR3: CASSLARSGSHLYEQYF; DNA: TGTGCCAGCAGCTTAGCCCGGAGCGGGAGTCATCTGTACGAGCAGTACTTC
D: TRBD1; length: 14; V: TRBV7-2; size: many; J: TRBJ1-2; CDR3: CASSLGDSLYGYTF; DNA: TGTGCCAGCAGCTTAGGGGACAGCCTCTATGGCTACACCTTC
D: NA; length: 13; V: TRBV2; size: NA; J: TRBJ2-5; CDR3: CASSGDQQETQYF; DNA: TGTGCCAGCAGTGGAGACCAGCAAGAGACCCAGTACTTC
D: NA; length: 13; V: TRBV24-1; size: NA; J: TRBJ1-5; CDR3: CATSDPRGLPQHF; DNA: TGTGCCACCAGTGATCCCCGGGGTCTGCCCCAGCATTTT
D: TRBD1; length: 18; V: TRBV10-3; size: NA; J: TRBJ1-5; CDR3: CAISDQTGGLYSNQPQHF; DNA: TGTGCCATCAGTGACCAGACAGGGGGGTTGTATAGCAATCAGCCCCAGCATTTT
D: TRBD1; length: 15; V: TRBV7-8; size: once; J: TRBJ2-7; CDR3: CASSPRQGKYYEQYF; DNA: TGTGCCAGCAGCCCCCGACAGGGCAAATACTACGAGCAGTACTTC
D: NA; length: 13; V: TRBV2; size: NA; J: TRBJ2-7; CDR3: CARRDGGAYEQYF; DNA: TGTGCCAGGAGGGACGGGGGAGCCTACGAGCAGTACTTC
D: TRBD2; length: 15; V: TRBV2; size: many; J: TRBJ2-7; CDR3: CASWTSGSPYYEQYF; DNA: TGTGCCAGCTGGACTAGCGGGAGCCCCTACTACGAGCAGTACTTC